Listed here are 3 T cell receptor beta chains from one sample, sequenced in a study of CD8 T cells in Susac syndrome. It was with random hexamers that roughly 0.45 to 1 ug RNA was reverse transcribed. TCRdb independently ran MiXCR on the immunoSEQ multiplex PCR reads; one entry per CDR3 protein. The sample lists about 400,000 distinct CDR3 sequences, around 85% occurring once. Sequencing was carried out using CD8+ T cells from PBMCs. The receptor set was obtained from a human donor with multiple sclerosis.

CDR3 sequence reads: CASSLESSGPSYEQYF. CDR3 sequence (DNA): TGTGCCAGCAGCTTAGAGTCTAGCGGGCCCTCCTACGAGCAGTACTTC. The chain recombines TRBV7-6 with TRBJ2-7; 8 positions match TRBD2. The CDR3 consists of 16 residues. Trimming at V came to 1 base and at J to 0 bases, leaving 5 bases not matched to a gene. The germline V gene has CDR1 SGHVS and CDR2 FNYEAQ. The complete variable domain, with remaining parts taken from reference TRBV7-6 and TRBJ2-7, reads GAGVSQSPRYKVTKRGQDVALRCDPISGHVSLYWYRQALGQGPEFLTYFNYEAQQDKSGLPNDRFSAERPEGSISTLTIQRTEQRDSAMYRCASSLESSGPSYEQYFGPGTRLTVT.

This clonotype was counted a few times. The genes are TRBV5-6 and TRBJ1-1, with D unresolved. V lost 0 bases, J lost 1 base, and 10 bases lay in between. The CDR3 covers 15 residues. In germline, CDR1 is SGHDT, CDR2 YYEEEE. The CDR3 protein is CASSLDQFPNTEAFF. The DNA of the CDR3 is TGTGCCAGCAGCTTGGATCAGTTCCCGAACACTGAAGCTTTCTTT.

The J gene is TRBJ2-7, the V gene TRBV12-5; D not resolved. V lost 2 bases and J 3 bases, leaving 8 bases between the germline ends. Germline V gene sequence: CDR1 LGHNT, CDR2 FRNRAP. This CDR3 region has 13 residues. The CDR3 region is CASGLFQNYEQYF. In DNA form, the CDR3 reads TGTGCTAGTGGTTTGTTTCAGAACTACGAGCAGTACTTC.